The 15 T cell receptor beta chains given below trace back to one sample, sequenced in a study of cytomegalovirus exposure and HLA in healthy donors. The study ran its PCR with 60 Vbeta and 13 Jbeta primers. Profiled with immunoSEQ multiplex PCR; TCRdb holds only in-frame clones, not every one. The sample shows roughly 95,000 clones, 76% of them seen only once. The sequenced sample was PBMCs. Receptors originate from a man aged 25-45 years in good health and CMV-seropositive.

This clone has more than one count but fewer than ten. V is TRBV10-2 and J is TRBJ2-1, with TRBD2 matching over 12 bases. V was pared by 8 bases and J by 9 bases, with 11 bases of the junction left unmatched. Germline V gene data show CDR1 as WSHSY and CDR2 as SAAADI. The CDR3 runs to 15 residues. CDR3 DNA: TGCGCCAGCTCACAGACTAGCGGGGGAGTGGGTGAGCAGTTCTTC. The encoded protein is CASSQTSGGVGEQFF.

The J gene is TRBJ1-1, the V gene TRBV4-3; no definite D call. The length of the CDR3 is 13 residues. Germline V gene lookup returns CDR1 LGHNA and CDR2 YSLEER. V was cut by 2 bases and J by 2 bases, with 6 bases left in between. CDR3 in DNA: TGCGCCAGCAGCCAACAAGCCAACACTGAAGCTTTCTTT. This encodes CASSQQANTEAFF.

The J gene is TRBJ2-7, the V gene TRBV19, with no clear D. The CDR3 is made up of 14 amino acids. V was shortened by 4 bases and J by 4 bases, with 14 bases between the two germline ends. The germline V gene encodes CDR1 LNHDA and CDR2 SQIVND (reference sequence). CDR3 sequence reads: CASSRIQVLYEQYV. As DNA, the CDR3 is TGTGCCAGTAGTAGGATTCAGGTACTTTACGAGCAGTACGTC.

The chain has TRBV27 and TRBJ1-1, with TRBD1 matching 8 bases. The CDR3 contains 14 residues. Trimming removed 5 bases from V and 3 bases from J; junction bases left unmatched: 5. The V gene's germline CDR1 is MNHEY and CDR2 SMNVEV (reference sequence). The CDR3 DNA reads as TGTGCCAGCAGTGGTACAGGGGGGTACACTGAAGCTTTCTTT. It is translated as CASSGTGGYTEAFF.

This rearrangement joins TRBV5-1 to TRBJ2-6, with TRBD1 matching over 8 bases. Germline CDR1 is SGHRS and CDR2 is YFSETQ. J lost 4 bases, V lost 3 bases, and 15 bases had no gene match. The CDR3 sequence is 19 residues long. Here the CDR3 reads CASSWQTGVQSYGANVLTF. The CDR3 bases are TGCGCCAGCAGCTGGCAGACAGGGGTTCAATCGTACGGGGCCAACGTCCTGACTTTC.

This clone was detected once. This chain uses TRBV28 with TRBJ2-3, with a tentative D call TRBD2 (6 bases). The length of the CDR3 is 14 residues. The germline V and J ends were trimmed by 8 bases and 4 bases, with 16 bases remaining between them. Germline V gives CDR1 MDHEN, CDR2 SYDVKM. CDR3 loop: CASRPGGAADTQYF. The CDR3 DNA sequence: TGTGCCAGCCGCCCCGGAGGGGCAGCAGATACGCAGTATTTT.

This chain connects TRBV5-1 to TRBJ1-1, with TRBD1 identical over 7 bases. This CDR3 has 14 residues. J was trimmed by 2 bases and V by 4 bases; bases with no gene match: 5. The germline gives CDR1 SGHRS, CDR2 YFSETQ. The DNA for the CDR3 is TGCGCCAGCAGCCTGGGACAGTCCAACACTGAAGCTTTCTTT. It codes for CASSLGQSNTEAFF.

This clone came up once. The CDR3, as DNA: TGTGCCAGCAGTAGGGAAACAGGGTTCCCTGAAGCTTTCTTT. Amino acids: CASSRETGFPEAFF. This chain uses TRBV7-8 with TRBJ1-1; D may be TRBD1 (6 bases). The V gene lost 6 bases and the J gene lost 6 bases, with 17 bases spanning the gap. Germline V gives CDR1 SGHVS, CDR2 FQNEAQ. The CDR3 spans 14 residues.

The chain is built from TRBV5-1 and TRBJ2-3; the D gene is possibly TRBD1 (5 bases). The CDR3 extends over 14 amino acids. Germline V gives CDR1 SGHRS, CDR2 YFSETQ. V was pared by 0 bases and J by 6 bases, with 11 bases between. CDR3: CASSLEPGSDTQYF. CDR3 sequence (DNA): TGCGCCAGCAGCTTGGAACCAGGGTCGGATACGCAGTATTTT.

The chain uses TRBV6-5 and TRBJ1-5, with a possible D match to TRBD1 (6 bases). Germline V lookup: CDR1 MNHEY, CDR2 SVGAGI. V dropped 5 bases and J dropped 2 bases, with 7 bases sitting between them. This CDR3 has 13 amino acids. CDR3: CASSAGGNQPQHF. The DNA for the CDR3 is TGTGCCAGCAGTGCAGGGGGCAATCAGCCCCAGCATTTT.

J is TRBJ2-4 and V is TRBV4-3, with D hard to call. The germline gives CDR1 LGHNA, CDR2 YSLEER. Trimming pared 0 bases from V and 11 bases from J, leaving 11 bases between. The length of the CDR3 is 13 residues. The CDR3 loop is CASSQEFLRFQYF. The CDR3 region has the DNA TGCGCCAGCAGCCAAGAATTTCTACGTTTTCAGTACTTC.

The count of this clone is one. The gene calls are TRBV5-3 and TRBJ1-1; D call uncertain. TRBV5-3 belongs to the ORF category, with a function that is uncertain. The CDR3 runs 16 residues. V dropped 1 base and J dropped 5 bases, with 18 bases sitting between them. The CDR3 DNA reads TGTGCCAGAAGCTTGTGTACAGCCAAAAAGCTAACTGAAGCTTTCTTT. Amino acid sequence: CARSLCTAKKLTEAFF.

The chain is built from TRBV27 and TRBJ2-7; 8 bases line up with TRBD1. After removal of 6 bases from V and 4 bases from J, the junction contained 11 bases not matched to a gene. The CDR3 extends over 15 amino acids. Germline assignment: CDR1 MNHEY and CDR2 SMNVEV (reference sequence). This CDR3 reads CASRLYSGGYYEQYV. The DNA of the CDR3 is TGTGCCAGCAGACTCTATTCAGGGGGCTATTACGAGCAGTACGTC.

This clone came up once. The chain uses TRBV18 and TRBJ1-1; possibly TRBD1 for D (5 bases). Trimming removed 3 bases from V and 5 bases from J, with 16 bases in between. The CDR3 is 15 amino acids. CDR1 is KGHSH and CDR2 is LQKENI in the germline V gene. The chain's CDR3 is CASSPSVQGTTEAFF. In nucleotides, the CDR3 is TGTGCCAGCTCACCGAGTGTTCAGGGTACAACTGAAGCTTTCTTT.

V and J are TRBV7-2 and TRBJ1-2; D uncertain. CDR1 is SGHTA and CDR2 is FQGNSA in the germline V gene. This CDR3 contains 18 residues. Trimming removed 1 base at V and 4 bases at J, with 22 bases between. CDR3 sequence: CASSLVRTRTSMGYGYTF. The CDR3 DNA reads TGTGCCAGCAGCTTAGTCCGGACCAGGACTTCAATGGGCTATGGCTACACCTTC.